The next 23 T cell receptor beta chains were all read from a single sample in a study of T cell changes during pregnancy in multiple sclerosis. TCRdb's table, derived via immunoSEQ multiplex PCR, lists solely in-frame clones and lacks some. The sample holds about 83,000 clones, 90% to 95% seen once. The sample consisted of PBMCs, taken in the first trimester of pregnancy. The receptors come from a female donor in good health, serving as a control in a pregnancy study. Some clones in this sample may be carry-over from other donors' samples.

This chain uses TRBV27 with TRBJ2-1; TRBD1 might be the D (5 bases). V shed 1 base and J shed 5 bases, with 12 bases lying between them. The CDR3 is made up of 15 amino acids. Germline V CDR1 and CDR2: MNHEY, SMNVEV (reference sequence). CDR3 protein: CASSLLGLGNNEQFF. The CDR3 DNA reads TGTGCCAGCAGTTTATTGGGGCTGGGAAACAATGAGCAGTTCTTC.

The chain links TRBV2 to TRBJ2-7; the D gene is possibly TRBD2 (6 bases). The V end was cut by 3 bases, the J end by 9 bases, with 12 bases between. Germline assignment: CDR1 SNHLY and CDR2 FYNNEI. CDR3 length: 12 amino acids. The CDR3 coding sequence is TGTGCCAGCAGTGACGGGGGAATAGGGCAGTACTTC. Translated, it gives CASSDGGIGQYF.

The chain combines TRBV10-3 with TRBJ2-1; D is perhaps TRBD1 (6 bases). V was shortened by 6 bases and J by 3 bases, with 6 bases between the two germline ends. Looked up from germline, CDR1 is ENHRY and CDR2 is SYGVKD. The CDR3 covers 12 residues. CDR3 DNA sequence: TGTGCCATCAGGGACAGCTACAATGAGCAGTTCTTC. Protein sequence: CAIRDSYNEQFF.

This chain uses TRBV7-2 with TRBJ1-1; D is unresolved. From germline, CDR1 is SGHTA and CDR2 FQGNSA. The CDR3 totals 12 residues. Trimming removed 2 bases from V and 11 bases from J, with 12 bases in between. This CDR3 reads CASSLPDLRAFF. In DNA form, the CDR3 reads TGTGCCAGCAGCTTACCTGACCTGAGGGCTTTCTTT.

The chain has TRBV10-3 and TRBJ1-4, with a possible D match to TRBD1 (5 bases). Germline V CDR1 and CDR2: ENHRY, SYGVKD. This CDR3 region has 13 residues. Trimming took 8 bases from V and 5 from J, leaving 12 bases between them. CDR3 protein: CAIQTELNEKLFF. CDR3 coding DNA: TGTGCCATCCAGACAGAGCTGAATGAAAAACTGTTTTTT.

The chain combines TRBV5-1 with TRBJ2-3; TRBD2 agrees at 7 bases. This CDR3 contains 15 residues. The V gene's germline CDR1 is SGHRS and CDR2 YFSETQ. Losses at the gene ends were 4 bases for V and 2 bases for J; bases not matched to a gene: 7. The CDR3 DNA sequence: TGCGCCAGCAGCCCCTGGGGGGGGGACACAGATACGCAGTATTTT. This codes for CASSPWGGDTDTQYF. The full variable domain, its missing parts supplied by reference TRBV5-1 and TRBJ2-3, is KAGVTQTPRYLIKTRGQQVTLSCSPISGHRSVSWYQQTPGQGLQFLFEYFSETQRNKGNFPGRFSGRQFSNSRSEMNVSTLELGDSALYLCASSPWGGDTDTQYFGPGTRLTVL.

With respect to this clone: The conserved final phenylalanine or tryptophan is absent from the CDR3, which likely points to a read error. CDR3 sequence (DNA): TGTGCCAGCAGCCGGGTGAACCGGGACTATGGCTACACCCTC. Its protein product is CASSRVNRDYGYTL. The chain has TRBV16 and TRBJ1-2; D is ambiguous. The CDR3 sequence is 14 residues long. The V gene's germline CDR1 is KGHSY and CDR2 FQNENV. Trimming shortened V by 4 bases and J by 3 bases, and 12 bases separated the two germline ends.

This chain joins TRBV28 and TRBJ1-3; 7 bases are a match to TRBD1. J was trimmed by 4 bases and V by 6 bases; bases with no gene match: 6. Germline lookup yields CDR1 MDHEN and CDR2 SYDVKM. The CDR3 extends over 14 amino acids. The CDR3 protein is CASSPGTAGNTIYF. The CDR3, as DNA: TGTGCCAGCAGCCCTGGGACAGCAGGAAACACCATATATTTT. Filled out from reference TRBV28 and TRBJ1-3, the complete variable domain reads DVKVTQSSRYLVKRTGEKVFLECVQDMDHENMFWYRQDPGLGLRLIYFSYDVKMKEKGDIPEGYSVSREKKERFSLILESASTNQTSMYLCASSPGTAGNTIYFGEGSWLTVV.

The V gene is TRBV2, the J gene TRBJ2-3; 9 bases are shared with TRBD2. Germline V CDR1 and CDR2: SNHLY, FYNNEI. The CDR3 is made up of 15 amino acids. Trimming took 6 bases from V and 7 from J; bases not matched to a gene: 11. Here the CDR3 reads CASRNSGGPPYTQYF. CDR3 nucleotide sequence: TGTGCCAGCAGAAACAGCGGGGGGCCACCATATACGCAGTATTTT.

V and J are TRBV4-3 and TRBJ1-2, with TRBD1 identical over 9 bases. The CDR3 runs 15 residues. J lost 7 bases, V lost 4 bases, and 10 bases had no gene match. The germline V gene has CDR1 LGHNA and CDR2 YSLEER. CDR3 sequence: CASSRAGQGIRGYTF. The CDR3 nucleotides are TGCGCCAGCAGCCGGGCTGGACAGGGGATTCGTGGCTACACCTTC.

This clone has just one count. The chain has TRBV28 and TRBJ1-1, with D maybe TRBD1 (6 bases). This CDR3 comprises 12 residues. Looked up from germline, CDR1 is MDHEN and CDR2 is SYDVKM. V dropped 3 bases and J dropped 8 bases, with 10 bases sitting between them. Here the CDR3 reads CASSFYRVEAFF. The CDR3 DNA follows: TGTGCCAGCAGTTTCTACAGGGTAGAAGCTTTCTTT.

This clone was seen repeatedly, ten times or more. The chain links TRBV28 to TRBJ2-7, with 11 bases aligning to TRBD2. V lost 8 bases and J lost 5; bases outside the gene matches: 8. This CDR3 has 14 amino acids. Germline V CDR1 and CDR2: MDHEN, SYDVKM. CDR3 amino acids: CASVLSGGVHEQYF. CDR3 coding DNA: TGTGCCAGCGTACTTAGCGGGGGGGTCCACGAGCAGTACTTC.

This rearrangement joins TRBV28 to TRBJ2-1; no clear D. The germline CDR1 and CDR2 sequences are MDHEN and SYDVKM. V lost 5 bases and J 5 bases, leaving 13 bases between the germline ends. The CDR3 is 14 residues long. CDR3 in amino acids: CASSPSVGHNEQFF. DNA for the CDR3: TGTGCCAGCAGTCCCAGTGTGGGCCACAATGAGCAGTTCTTC.

The chain has TRBV5-1 and TRBJ1-2, with 12 bases identical to TRBD1. Germline V gives CDR1 SGHRS, CDR2 YFSETQ. The CDR3 extends over 15 amino acids. With V trimmed by 4 bases and J by 5 bases, 6 bases remained unmatched. The CDR3 DNA sequence: TGCGCCAGCAGCACCGGGACAGGGGGCGGTTATGGCTACACCTTC. It yields the protein CASSTGTGGGYGYTF.

This chain joins TRBV5-4 and TRBJ1-6; 7 bases match TRBD1. The CDR3 runs to 15 residues. Germline V gives CDR1 SGHNT, CDR2 YYREEE (reference sequence). The V segment lost 5 bases and the J segment 9 bases; nucleotides outside the gene matches: 11. CDR3 nucleotide sequence: TGTGCCAGCAGTTTACAGGGGAAAGGAACTTCACCCCTCCACTTT. Translating it yields CASSLQGKGTSPLHF.

The chain is built from TRBV18 and TRBJ2-7, with a tentative D call TRBD2 (6 bases). The V gene's germline CDR1 is KGHSH and CDR2 LQKENI. Trimming took off 0 bases at V and 0 bases at J, with 12 bases between the two ends. There are 16 residues in the CDR3. As DNA, the CDR3 is TGTGCCAGCTCACCACCGCTCGGGCGGGACTCCTACGAGCAGTACTTC. Its protein is CASSPPLGRDSYEQYF.

V usage is TRBV11-1 and J usage is TRBJ2-1; a possible D gene is TRBD2 (6 bases). CDR1 is SGHAT, CDR2 FQDESV, per germline (reference sequence). With 5 bases removed from V and 4 bases from J, the gap between germline ends came to 6 bases. The CDR3 loop spans 12 amino acids. Here the CDR3 reads CASSAGYNEQFF. DNA of the CDR3: TGTGCCAGCAGCGCGGGGTACAATGAGCAGTTCTTC.

This sequence joins TRBV6-5 and TRBJ2-7; a possible D gene is TRBD1 (5 bases). The CDR3 has 13 amino acids. Between the trimmed V and J ends, which lost 6 bases and 0 bases, there was a span of 9 bases. The germline V gene has CDR1 MNHEY and CDR2 SVGAGI. This chain's CDR3 is CASSRQSSYEQYF. The CDR3 DNA reads TGTGCCAGCAGCCGACAGAGCTCCTACGAGCAGTACTTC.

The chain uses TRBV4-1 and TRBJ1-4; 7 bases align to TRBD1. Unmatched junction bases numbered 6, after V lost 6 bases and J lost 17 bases. CDR3 size: 10 residues. Per the germline V gene, CDR1 is MGHRA and CDR2 is YSYEKL. The DNA of the CDR3 is TGCGCCAGCAGAGGGACAGCACAATTTTTT. It specifies CASRGTAQFF.

The chain has TRBV27 and TRBJ2-5, with D perhaps TRBD1 (5 bases). The CDR3 runs to 15 residues. V gave up 5 bases and J gave up 5 bases, with 18 bases separating them. Germline CDR1 and CDR2: MNHEY and SMNVEV (reference sequence). The CDR3 is CASSPDLGRAETQYF. For the CDR3, the DNA is TGTGCCAGCAGTCCCGACCTGGGCAGGGCTGAGACCCAGTACTTC.

This clone was detected once. This rearrangement joins TRBV7-2 to TRBJ2-5, with D perhaps TRBD2 (7 bases). Trimming shortened V by 7 bases and J by 1 base, and 13 bases separated the two germline ends. Germline V gene data show CDR1 as SGHTA and CDR2 as FQGNSA. This CDR3 comprises 14 residues. The CDR3 region has the DNA TGTGCCAGCACAAAGGGGGGGGCCCAAGAGACCCAGTACTTC. Its translation is CASTKGGAQETQYF.

CDR3 loop: CAWNHLPQGARYGYTF. Here the CDR3 DNA reads TGTGCCTGGAACCACCTCCCACAGGGGGCGCGGTATGGCTACACCTTC. The V and J genes are TRBV30 and TRBJ1-2; TRBD1 matches 9 bases. Germline CDR1 is GTSNPN and CDR2 is SVGIG (reference sequence). V shed 4 bases and J 5 bases; nucleotides not matched to a gene: 14. The CDR3 spans 16 residues.

The V and J genes are TRBV4-1 and TRBJ2-1, with D possibly matching TRBD2 (6 bases). The V gene lost 0 bases and the J gene lost 1 base, with 10 bases spanning the gap. CDR3 length: 16 residues. Germline-derived CDR1 and CDR2 are MGHRA and YSYEKL. The CDR3 sequence is CASSQDGGESYNEQFF. Written as DNA, the CDR3 is TGCGCCAGCAGCCAAGATGGCGGGGAGTCCTACAATGAGCAGTTCTTC.